This T cell receptor (beta chain) was obtained from a study of blood T cell repertoires in COVID-19. This clone was counted a single time. This table comes from immunoSEQ multiplex PCR, and its TCRdb copy is limited to in-frame clones, with some not included. The sample contains 150,000 to 200,000 clones, roughly 87% of which appear only once. The CDR3 runs to 15 residues. Germline loops: CDR1 MNHEY, CDR2 SMNVEV (reference sequence). Deletions cut 5 bases from V and 1 base from J, with 14 bases between. The sequenced material came from peripheral blood. The TCR originated in a woman aged 50 to 65 with acute or convalescent COVID-19. This chain uses TRBV27 with TRBJ1-1; the D gene is possibly TRBD1 (6 bases). CDR3 coding DNA: TGTGCCAGCAGTGCTACAGGGAATGCGAACACTGAAGCTTTCTTT. It codes for CASSATGNANTEAFF.